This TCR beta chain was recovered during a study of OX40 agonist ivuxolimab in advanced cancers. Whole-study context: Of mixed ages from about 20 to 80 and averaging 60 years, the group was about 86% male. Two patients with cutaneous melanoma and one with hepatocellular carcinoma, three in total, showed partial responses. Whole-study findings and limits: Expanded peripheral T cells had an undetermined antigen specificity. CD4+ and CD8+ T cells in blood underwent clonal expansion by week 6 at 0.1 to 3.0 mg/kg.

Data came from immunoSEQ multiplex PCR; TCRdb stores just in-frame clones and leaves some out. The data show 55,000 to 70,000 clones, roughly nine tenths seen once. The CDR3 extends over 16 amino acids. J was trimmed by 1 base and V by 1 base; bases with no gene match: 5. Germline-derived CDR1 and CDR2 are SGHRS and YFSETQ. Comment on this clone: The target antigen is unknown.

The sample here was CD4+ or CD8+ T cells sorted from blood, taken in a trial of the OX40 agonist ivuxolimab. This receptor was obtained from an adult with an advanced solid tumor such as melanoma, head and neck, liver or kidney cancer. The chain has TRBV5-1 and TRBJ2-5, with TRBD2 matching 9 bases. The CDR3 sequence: CASSLWRGGSQETQYF. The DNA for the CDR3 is TGCGCCAGCAGCTTGTGGCGGGGGGGGAGCCAAGAGACCCAGTACTTC.